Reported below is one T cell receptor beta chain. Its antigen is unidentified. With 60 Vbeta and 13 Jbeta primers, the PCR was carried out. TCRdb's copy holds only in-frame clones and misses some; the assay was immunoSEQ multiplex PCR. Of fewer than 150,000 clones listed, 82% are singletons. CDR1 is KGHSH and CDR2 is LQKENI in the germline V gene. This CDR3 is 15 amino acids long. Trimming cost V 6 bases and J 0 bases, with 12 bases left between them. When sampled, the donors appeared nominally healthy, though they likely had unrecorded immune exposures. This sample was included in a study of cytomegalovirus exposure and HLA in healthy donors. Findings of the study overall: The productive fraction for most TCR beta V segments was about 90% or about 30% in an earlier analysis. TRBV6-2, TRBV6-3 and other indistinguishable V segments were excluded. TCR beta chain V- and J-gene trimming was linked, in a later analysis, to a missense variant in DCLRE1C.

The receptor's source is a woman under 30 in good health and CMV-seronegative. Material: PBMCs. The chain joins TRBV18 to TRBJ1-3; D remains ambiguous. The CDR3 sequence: CASSPDSDSGNTIYF. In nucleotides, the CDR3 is TGTGCCAGCTCGCCTGACTCAGACTCTGGAAACACCATATATTTT.